These T cell receptor beta chains were read from a single sample in a study of shared clonotypes between healthy human individuals. Repertoires were generated with immunoSEQ multiplex PCR, while TCRdb's copy carries only in-frame clones and drops some. The sample yields roughly 1.5 million clones, 98% seen once. The specimen was naive CD4+ T cells sorted from blood. All receptors derive from a man under 40 in good health. CDR3s include the opening cysteine and the closing phenylalanine or tryptophan.

cdr3_length: 16
v_call: TRBV18
j_call: TRBJ2-5
cdr3_aa: CASSPLPSDSRETQYF

cdr3_length: 17
v_call: TRBV27
j_call: TRBJ1-1
cdr3_aa: CASSLLPAGEPYTEAFF

cdr3_length: 17
v_call: TRBV5-1
j_call: TRBJ2-5
cdr3_aa: CASSLGSSLALQETQYF

cdr3_length: 15
v_call: TRBV7-8
j_call: TRBJ2-1
cdr3_aa: CASSPRTASYNEQFF

cdr3_length: 14
v_call: TRBV19
j_call: TRBJ1-2
cdr3_aa: CASKPGHTNYGYTF

cdr3_length: 14
v_call: TRBV7-9
j_call: TRBJ2-3
cdr3_aa: CASSPKNPGATQYF

cdr3_length: 11
v_call: TRBV28
j_call: TRBJ2-7
cdr3_aa: CASGQTYEQYF

cdr3_length: 14
v_call: TRBV7-2
j_call: TRBJ1-1
cdr3_aa: CASSFDRVGTEAFF

cdr3_length: 13
v_call: TRBV18
j_call: TRBJ2-5
cdr3_aa: CASSPPPQETQYF

cdr3_length: 13
v_call: TRBV11-2
j_call: TRBJ2-3
cdr3_aa: CASKTAGTDTQYF

cdr3_length: 14
v_call: TRBV6-6
j_call: TRBJ2-7
cdr3_aa: CASSYGLVDYEQYF

cdr3_length: 15
v_call: TRBV28
j_call: TRBJ2-7
cdr3_aa: CASTTPAAQGALQYF

cdr3_length: 12
v_call: TRBV15
j_call: TRBJ2-7
cdr3_aa: CATSGVRDEQYF

cdr3_length: 11
v_call: TRBV20-1
j_call: TRBJ2-7
cdr3_aa: CSATDRAEQYF

cdr3_length: 17
v_call: TRBV11-2
j_call: TRBJ2-2
cdr3_aa: CASSLRSGTSARWELFF

cdr3_length: 15
v_call: TRBV9
j_call: TRBJ1-2
cdr3_aa: CASSVVGTGVDGYTF

cdr3_length: 16
v_call: TRBV5-1
j_call: TRBJ2-1
cdr3_aa: CASKSMVGGSYNEQFF

cdr3_length: 14
v_call: TRBV18
j_call: TRBJ2-7
cdr3_aa: CASSPPSGSYEQYF

cdr3_length: 16
v_call: TRBV5-1
j_call: TRBJ2-7
cdr3_aa: CASSPVTGGYRDEQYF

cdr3_length: 16
v_call: TRBV18
j_call: TRBJ1-5
cdr3_aa: CASSPRGLGGNQPQHF

cdr3_length: 16
v_call: TRBV5-6
j_call: TRBJ1-4
cdr3_aa: CASSPPGGGSYEKLFF

cdr3_length: 11
v_call: TRBV5-5
j_call: TRBJ2-3
cdr3_aa: CASSSPDTQYF

cdr3_length: 14
v_call: TRBV10-3
j_call: TRBJ2-7
cdr3_aa: CAISEGTGAYEQYF

cdr3_length: 15
v_call: TRBV7-2
j_call: TRBJ2-7
cdr3_aa: CASSSTSGGHYEQYF

cdr3_length: 15
v_call: TRBV19
j_call: TRBJ2-1
cdr3_aa: CASISTSGTYNEQFF

cdr3_length: 14
v_call: TRBV4-3
j_call: TRBJ1-4
cdr3_aa: CASGIGESNEKLFF

cdr3_length: 14
v_call: TRBV7-9
j_call: TRBJ1-2
cdr3_aa: CASSLASGDYGYTF

cdr3_length: 16
v_call: TRBV6-1
j_call: TRBJ2-1
cdr3_aa: CASSEAGGSVWNEQFF

cdr3_length: 14
v_call: TRBV5-4
j_call: TRBJ1-3
cdr3_aa: CASSYKPGGNTIYF

cdr3_length: 14
v_call: TRBV28
j_call: TRBJ2-7
cdr3_aa: CASSRQSGGYEQYF

cdr3_length: 15
v_call: TRBV19
j_call: TRBJ2-2
cdr3_aa: CASSTAGLIVGELFF

cdr3_length: 15
v_call: TRBV6-5
j_call: TRBJ2-2
cdr3_aa: CASSYQPQGPGELFF

cdr3_length: 16
v_call: TRBV23-1
j_call: TRBJ2-2
cdr3_aa: CASSHPGIRDTGELFF

cdr3_length: 14
v_call: TRBV11-3
j_call: TRBJ1-1
cdr3_aa: CASSLGSLNTEAFF

cdr3_length: 12
v_call: TRBV28
j_call: TRBJ2-1
cdr3_aa: CASRSESVTQFF

cdr3_length: 11
v_call: TRBV20-1
j_call: TRBJ2-3
cdr3_aa: CSAQSIHTQYF

cdr3_length: 14
v_call: TRBV4-3
j_call: TRBJ2-3
cdr3_aa: CASSQDDFTDTQYF

cdr3_length: 13
v_call: TRBV28
j_call: TRBJ2-2
cdr3_aa: CASSLDVPGELFF

cdr3_length: 15
v_call: TRBV7-9
j_call: TRBJ1-5
cdr3_aa: CASSSSRLGLQPQHF

cdr3_length: 14
v_call: TRBV14
j_call: TRBJ1-5
cdr3_aa: CASSQSGLNQPQHF

cdr3_length: 12
v_call: TRBV28
j_call: TRBJ2-7
cdr3_aa: CAISTSTHEQYF

cdr3_length: 13
v_call: TRBV19
j_call: TRBJ1-1
cdr3_aa: CASSIDRGREAFF

cdr3_length: 17
v_call: TRBV5-4
j_call: TRBJ2-3
cdr3_aa: CASSSGPGAFRPDTQYF

cdr3_length: 13
v_call: TRBV9
j_call: TRBJ2-7
cdr3_aa: CASSVESYTEQYF

cdr3_length: 13
v_call: TRBV5-1
j_call: TRBJ1-4
cdr3_aa: CASSPGYGEKLFF

cdr3_length: 14
v_call: TRBV19
j_call: TRBJ1-3
cdr3_aa: CASEDSYSGNTIYF

cdr3_length: 15
v_call: TRBV11-2
j_call: TRBJ2-1
cdr3_aa: CASSLRLGEGVEQFF

cdr3_length: 13
v_call: TRBV5-4
j_call: TRBJ2-5
cdr3_aa: CASSLGTGETQYF

cdr3_length: 16
v_call: TRBV5-1
j_call: TRBJ2-3
cdr3_aa: CASSLARRGDTDTQYF

cdr3_length: 17
v_call: TRBV29-1
j_call: TRBJ2-1
cdr3_aa: CSVGPPTTSGSRDEQFF

cdr3_length: 15
v_call: TRBV19
j_call: TRBJ2-5
cdr3_aa: CASSTGAITQETQYF

cdr3_length: 16
v_call: TRBV9
j_call: TRBJ2-1
cdr3_aa: CASSVVPATGGNEQFF

cdr3_length: 12
v_call: TRBV5-6
j_call: TRBJ1-4
cdr3_aa: CASSLRQEKLFF

cdr3_length: 14
v_call: TRBV7-2
j_call: TRBJ2-7
cdr3_aa: CASSLGPISYEQYF

cdr3_length: 16
v_call: TRBV19
j_call: TRBJ2-7
cdr3_aa: CASSMGVGNFRYEQYF

cdr3_length: 13
v_call: TRBV6-5
j_call: TRBJ2-5
cdr3_aa: CASSYRLEETQYF

cdr3_length: 15
v_call: TRBV10-2
j_call: TRBJ1-5
cdr3_aa: CASSELGGTNQPQHF

cdr3_length: 14
v_call: TRBV11-3
j_call: TRBJ2-2
cdr3_aa: CASSSNRGTGELFF